Listed here is a single TCR beta chain. This clone was observed a few times. The specificity of this receptor is unknown. No much larger clone is present one base from it, and per-base qualities are unavailable. This specimen belongs to a study of chemoradiotherapy in HPV16-positive cancers (dated 2022 in TCRdb). As for the study more broadly: Using functional T-cell assays on cells from a couple of HPV16-positive patients, the researchers defined candidate HPV-specific T-cell clones and common TCR motifs. Whether T-cell immunity against the HPV oncoproteins E6 and E7 changes during chemoradiotherapy and whether survival is affected by this immunity were examined in the study. The candidate HPV-specific TCRs and motifs were then tracked in TCR repertoires from more than 85 patients with HPV-related cancers. Broad study findings and their caveats: Among HPV16-positive patients, expansion of HPV-responsive T cells during chemoradiotherapy was associated with better recurrence-free survival. Only a couple of HPV16-positive patients were used to derive the functional definition of HPV-specific T cells, and the survival association was reported for HPV16-positive patients. Expansion of candidate HPV-specific clones and E7-related TCR motifs was observed in the tumor microenvironment during treatment, whereas no such expansion was observed for non-HPV-specific T cells.

The method was the immunoSEQ multiplex PCR assay. Held by TCRdb, this immuneACCESS table contains in-frame sequences only and omits some clones. Under half of the omission traces to an unresolved V gene where checked; the cause of the rest is unknown. The sample table holds roughly 14,000 clones, of which approximately 89% were seen once. 3.5% to 4.5% of the sample is in the top ten clones. V is reduced by 3 bases and J by 3 bases, leaving a spacing of 9 bases between them. From cysteine to phenylalanine, the CDR3 is 13 amino acids long. Only the CDR3 DNA is retained, 39 bases long and in frame from the first base. Based on the germline V gene, the CDR1 and CDR2 sequences are SGHAT and FQNNGV. Because repertoires were sampled repeatedly during chemoradiotherapy, clonal expansion in the tumor microenvironment could be followed.

Source: tumor tissue, taken from a patient who underwent chemoradiotherapy. The sequence was obtained from a human donor with HPV-associated anogenital cancer. The chain uses TRBV11-2 and TRBJ2-7; the D gene lacks a confident call. The CDR3 is CASSFDTYYEQYF. The DNA is TGTGCCAGCAGCTTCGACACCTACTACGAGCAGTACTTC.